One and the same sample provided the 30 T cell receptor beta chains below, sequenced in a study of tumor-infiltrating lymphocytes in primary liver carcinoma. Constant-region priming of roughly 0.45 ug total RNA yielded TCR beta cDNA. Three-round nested multiplex PCR performed with slightly modified ARM-PCR produced the TCR beta libraries. It was with TRBV1-TRBV30 forward primers and a C-beta reverse primer that the first two PCR rounds were run, at approximately 10 cycles each. In TCRdb, the multiplex PCR reads were re-called with MiXCR into one record per CDR3 protein. The sample records tens of thousands of distinct CDR3 sequences, about three quarters being singletons. The study co-extracted DNA and RNA from 20-30 mg of unsorted bulk tissue. Sequenced sample: liver tumor tissue from sampling region 3. The subset: tumor region T3, left-lateral pole. Source of these receptors: a man aged 40-49 years with primary liver carcinoma and hepatitis B virus infection.

Remarks on this clonotype: Germline and junction disagree at one end, which may indicate a read error. The chain employs TRBV6-5 and TRBJ2-5; D may correspond to TRBD1 or TRBD2 (5 bases each). Germline CDR1 MNHEY, CDR2 SVGAGI. The CDR3 contains 13 residues. CDR3 amino acids: CASNSGKGETQYF. CDR3 nucleotides: TGTGCCAGCAATTCCGGGAAAGGGGAGACACAGTACTTC.

V gene TRBV4-1 combines with J gene TRBJ1-6; tentative D call: TRBD1 (5 bases). The CDR3 contains 16 residues. Trimming took 3 bases from V and 10 from J, leaving 19 bases between them. Per the germline V gene, CDR1 is MGHRA and CDR2 is YSYEKL. The CDR3: CASSHHLHGAESPLHF. The CDR3 region has the DNA TGCGCCAGCAGCCACCATCTACATGGGGCGGAATCACCCCTCCACTTT.

This clonotype was picked up one time. The conserved final phenylalanine or tryptophan is absent from the CDR3, which likely points to a read error. The chain combines TRBV6-2 or TRBV6-3 with TRBJ1-1; D not certain. The CDR3 is 14 residues long. The germline CDR1 and CDR2 sequences are MNHEY and SVGEGT. CDR3 DNA: TGTCCCAGCAGTTACTCCCGGGTGAACACTGAAGCTTTCATT. The encoded protein is CPSSYSRVNTEAFI.

The chain links TRBV19 to TRBJ1-1; unclear D gene. Between the trimmed V and J ends, which lost 4 bases and 1 base, there was a span of 13 bases. Germline V gene data show CDR1 as LNHDA and CDR2 as SQIVND (reference sequence). This CDR3 comprises 15 residues. Here the CDR3 reads CASSKKGRGNTEAFF. CDR3 nucleotide sequence: TGTGCCAGTAGTAAGAAGGGAAGAGGGAACACTGAAGCTTTCTTT.

V is TRBV4-2 and J is TRBJ2-3, with D possibly matching TRBD2 (5 bases). The CDR3 runs 15 residues. With 10 bases removed from V and 7 bases from J, the gap between germline ends came to 24 bases. Germline lookup yields CDR1 LGHNA and CDR2 YNFKEQ. The DNA for the CDR3 is TGTGCCAACAGTCAAGAGAAGGGAGTGACAAATACGCAGTATTTT. It codes for CANSQEKGVTNTQYF.

A single count supports this clonotype. No conserved phenylalanine or tryptophan is present at the end of the CDR3, so a read error is the likely explanation. The chain has TRBV4-1 and TRBJ2-2, with unresolved D. Germline-derived CDR1 and CDR2 are MGHRA and YSYEKL. The CDR3 is 14 amino acids. This chain's CDR3 is CDSSQGDNTGELFL. The CDR3 DNA sequence: TGCGACAGCAGCCAAGGAGATAACACCGGGGAGCTGTTTCTT.

Remarks on this clonotype: Its ends do not fully match the called genes, so a read error is possible. This chain links TRBV6-6 with TRBJ2-3, with 14 bases fitting TRBD2. CDR3 size: 16 residues. Germline assignment: CDR1 MNHNY and CDR2 SVGAGI (reference sequence). The CDR3 loop reads CASRKWTSGRTETLYF. CDR3 DNA: TGTGCCAGCAGGAAATGGACTAGCGGGAGGACGGAAACGCTGTATTTT.

This clonotype was counted ten times or more. J is TRBJ1-2 and V is TRBV5-1; 7 nucleotides align to TRBD1. The V gene's germline CDR1 is SGHRS and CDR2 YFSETQ. This CDR3 is 13 amino acids long. V dropped 1 base and J dropped 6; count of bases not matched to a gene: 3. The CDR3 loop is CASSLNRGNGYTF. The CDR3 DNA follows: TGCGCCAGCAGCTTGAACAGGGGCAATGGCTACACCTTC.

About this clonotype: A read error may account for a junction end that differs from germline. The DNA for the CDR3 is TGTGCCGGCAGTTACGTGGGGGCCCTTGGAGGCATTCAGTACTTC. Translation: CAGSYVGALGGIQYF. The V and J genes are TRBV6-2 or TRBV6-3 and TRBJ2-4; D possibly corresponds to TRBD1 (6 bases). This CDR3 is built from 15 residues. Germline CDR1 MNHEY, CDR2 SVGEGT.

In DNA, the CDR3 is TGTGCCATCAGTGAACAGGGGTATCAGCCCCAGCATTTT. This codes for CAISEQGYQPQHF. The chain joins TRBV10-3 to TRBJ1-5; 7 nucleotides match TRBD1. The CDR3 sequence is 13 residues long. After removal of 3 bases from V and 5 bases from J, the junction contained 1 base not matched to a gene. Germline V CDR1 and CDR2: ENHRY, SYGVKD.

On this clonotype itself: The junction shows a germline mismatch at one end, possibly a read error. The chain uses TRBV11-1 and TRBJ2-1, with TRBD1 matching 7 bases. Per germline, CDR1 SGHAT and CDR2 FQDESV (reference sequence). This CDR3 has 17 amino acids. CDR3 nucleotide sequence: TGTGCCAGTAGCTTGACCTCCCCGGGACAGAGTAACGATGAGCAGTTCTTC. This gives the protein CASSLTSPGQSNDEQFF.

This clonotype showed up many times. CDR3 amino acids: CATSRGTDPNEQFF. In nucleotides, the CDR3 is TGTGCAACCTCCCGGGGGACCGACCCCAATGAGCAGTTCTTC. The chain carries TRBV6-5 and TRBJ2-1, with a possible D match to TRBD2 (6 bases). This CDR3 spans 14 amino acids. Per germline, CDR1 MNHEY and CDR2 SVGAGI.

Comments on this clonotype: This CDR3 fails to terminate in the conserved phenylalanine or tryptophan, so it likely reflects a read error. The rearrangement joins TRBV7-8 to TRBJ2-7; D is unresolved. The CDR3 runs 12 residues. Germline V gene sequence: CDR1 SGHVS, CDR2 FQNEAQ. CDR3 DNA: TGTACCAGCAGCTCCTCCTCCTACGAGCAGTACTCC. Residues: CTSSSSSYEQYS.

The chain employs TRBV6-1 and TRBJ2-2, with a weak D call TRBD2 (5 bases). CDR3 length equals 15 residues. Looked up from germline, CDR1 is MNHNS and CDR2 is SASEGT. The CDR3 here is CTTSEESGNTGELFF. CDR3 DNA sequence: TGTACCACCAGTGAAGAGTCGGGAAACACCGGGGAGCTGTTTTTT.

Concerning this clonotype: A junction end diverges from the germline sequence, so it may reflect a read error. This chain links TRBV4-2 with TRBJ1-1; 8 bases align to TRBD1. Germline CDR1 reads LGHNA; CDR2 reads YNFKEQ. The CDR3 runs to 17 residues. The CDR3 region is CASSQEYGQGIWTEALF. In DNA, the CDR3 is TGTGCCAGCAGCCAAGAGTACGGACAGGGTATTTGGACTGAGGCTTTATTT.

This clonotype was detected only a few times. The rearrangement uses TRBV29-1 and TRBJ1-1, with D hard to call. Germline V gives CDR1 SQVTM, CDR2 ANQGSEA. The CDR3 contains 12 residues. V was clipped by 3 bases and J by 3 bases, with 8 bases between them. The CDR3 DNA reads TGCAGCGTTGACGGTAGTTACACTGAAGCTTTCTTT. Its protein is CSVDGSYTEAFF.

This clonotype was found once. It may be a read error: a sequence one base away is much more abundant. The genes are TRBV15 and TRBJ2-2; D call uncertain. Germline CDR1 reads LNHNV; CDR2 reads YYDKDF (reference sequence). V was clipped by 0 bases and J by 3 bases, with 8 bases between them. The CDR3 is made up of 15 amino acids. The CDR3 reads CATSREQMYTGELFF. The CDR3 nucleotides are TGTGCCACCAGCAGAGAACAGATGTACACCGGGGAGCTGTTTTTT.

Points on this clonotype: Possible read error: a much larger clone is one base away. V usage is TRBV7-3 and J usage is TRBJ2-2; 7 bases fit TRBD2. The length of the CDR3 is 16 residues. CDR1 is SGHTA, CDR2 FQGTGA, per germline. CDR3 sequence reads: CASSLFGRGFTRELFF. In DNA, the CDR3 is TGTGCCAGCAGCTTATTTGGGAGGGGTTTCACCAGGGAGCTGTTTTTT.

In regard to this clonotype: Sequence at one end of the junction differs from germline and may be a read error. The chain is built from TRBV6-2 or TRBV6-3 and TRBJ2-1; TRBD2 agrees at 9 bases. The V gene's germline CDR1 is MNHEY and CDR2 SVGEGT. CDR3 size: 17 residues. CDR3 nucleotide sequence: TGTACCAGCATGGGTGTGCGGGAGGGCCTAAGGGGAAATGAGGAGTTCTTC. It encodes CTSMGVREGLRGNEEFF.

As regards this clonotype: One end of the junction fails to match germline, which may point to a read error. The chain couples TRBV13 to TRBJ2-7, with TRBD2 matching over 12 bases. The germline gives CDR1 PRHDT, CDR2 FYEKMQ (reference sequence). The length of the CDR3 is 17 residues. CDR3 coding DNA: TGTGCCAGCAGCTTAGGCGGGGGACTAGCGGGCTCCTACGAGCAGTATTTC. This encodes CASSLGGGLAGSYEQYF.

In this sample, this clonotype is large. This chain links TRBV11-1 with TRBJ2-5, with 7 nucleotides matching TRBD1. This CDR3 is built from 14 residues. V lost 6 bases and J lost 5; bases outside the gene matches: 9. CDR1 is SGHAT, CDR2 FQDESV, per germline (reference sequence). CDR3 nucleotide sequence: TGTGCCAGCAGTGGACAGGTGGAGGTGGAGACCCAGTACTTC. It yields the protein CASSGQVEVETQYF.

A word on this clonotype: A junction end diverges from the germline sequence, so it may reflect a read error. The V and J genes are TRBV6-5 and TRBJ2-7, with D perhaps matching TRBD1 (6 bases). The CDR3 runs to 14 residues. The germline gives CDR1 MNHEY, CDR2 SVGAGI. The CDR3 loop is CASSTRDKTYKQYF. CDR3 DNA: TGTGCCAGCAGTACCCGGGACAAGACCTACAAGCAGTACTTC.

About this clonotype: With a much larger clone just one base away, this may be a read error. The chain uses TRBV14 and TRBJ2-3; D is undetermined. CDR3 length: 13 residues. Germline V lookup: CDR1 SGHDN, CDR2 FVKESK. In DNA, the CDR3 is TGTACCAGCAACCTATTAAACTCGGATACGCAGTATTTT. It is translated as CTSNLLNSDTQYF.

The chain employs TRBV7-9 and TRBJ1-4; D is uncertain. The V end lost 6 bases, the J end lost 3 bases, and 17 bases lay between the germline ends. The CDR3 is 16 amino acids. The germline V gene encodes CDR1 SEHNR and CDR2 FQNEAQ (reference sequence). CDR3 in amino acids: CASSSGRAAANEKLFF. CDR3 DNA sequence: TGTGCCAGCAGTTCCGGACGGGCTGCGGCTAATGAAAAACTGTTTTTT.

This clonotype was picked up many times. The chain combines TRBV30 with TRBJ1-5; the D is unclear. The germline V and J ends were trimmed by 1 base and 4 bases, with 8 bases remaining between them. This CDR3 is 13 amino acids long. CDR1 GTSNPN and CDR2 SVGIG come from the germline V gene (reference sequence). In nucleotides, the CDR3 is TGTGCCTGGAGTGGCCATACAAATCAGCCCCAGCATTTT. Protein product: CAWSGHTNQPQHF.

The V and J genes are TRBV6-6 and TRBJ2-3; possible D gene TRBD2, 6 bases. Trimming cost V 6 bases and J 5 bases, with 21 bases left between them. Germline V CDR1 and CDR2: MNHNY, SVGAGI (reference sequence). This CDR3 has 16 amino acids. In DNA, the CDR3 is TGTGCCAGCAGCGGGACTGGCGTGAGAGGCGGAGATACGCAGTATTTT. It encodes CASSGTGVRGGDTQYF.

Note on this clonotype: A junction boundary mismatches the germline segment, possibly from a read error. V gene TRBV10-3 combines with J gene TRBJ1-1, with D possibly matching TRBD1 (5 bases). CDR3 size: 14 residues. CDR1 and CDR2 (germline): ENHRY, SYGVKD. CDR3 coding DNA: TGTGCCATCAGTGAGTTGCCGGGCGGGACTGAGGCTCTCTTT. This codes for CAISELPGGTEALF.

Of note for this clonotype: The CDR3 end shows no conserved phenylalanine or tryptophan, and so a read error is likely. V is TRBV6-6 and J is TRBJ2-7; D possibly uses TRBD1 or TRBD2 (5 bases each). Looked up from germline, CDR1 is MNHNY and CDR2 is SVGAGI (reference sequence). This CDR3 is built from 14 residues. V was shortened by 2 bases and J by 2 bases, with 10 bases between the two germline ends. CDR3 region: CASSYIGETYEQYI. In nucleotides, the CDR3 is TGTGCCAGCAGTTACATAGGGGAGACCTACGAGCAGTACATC.

The rearrangement joins TRBV5-1 to TRBJ2-3; 7 positions match TRBD2. The CDR3 totals 16 residues. CDR1 is SGHRS, CDR2 YFSETQ, per germline. V lost 5 bases and J lost 11; bases outside the gene matches: 20. CDR3 nucleotides: TGCGCCAGCAGACCTAGTGCGGGAGCGATCAGCGTTATGCAGTATTTT. Its translation is CASRPSAGAISVMQYF.

As for this clonotype: The junction and the germline gene differ at one end; a read error may be behind it. V is TRBV7-9 and J is TRBJ2-3; D is undetermined. The germline gives CDR1 SEHNR, CDR2 FQNEAQ (reference sequence). The CDR3 spans 18 residues. CDR3 sequence reads: CASSPGSWQSISIDTQYF. As DNA, the CDR3 is TGTGCCAGCAGCCCCGGTAGCTGGCAGTCAATTAGCATAGATACGCAGTATTTT.